The rows below give T cell receptor beta chains drawn from one sample of a study of T cell responses to AZD1222 COVID-19 vaccine. Generated by immunoSEQ multiplex PCR, the TCRdb table keeps only in-frame clones and is missing some. The sample comprises about 130,000 clones, 85% to 95% of which are singletons, and approximately 6.5% rests with the top ten. The material sequenced was peripheral blood, taken 28 days after the second AZD1222 dose. Source of these receptors: an adult who received the AZD1222 COVID-19 vaccine. The CDR3 runs from the conserved cysteine through the conserved F or W. Each record gives: V gene, CDR3 length, J gene, D gene, clone size, CDR3 protein, CDR3 DNA. D genes are given only for firm matches. Only some rows state a clone size, as once, few, many or a class for expanded clones.

V gene: TRBV5-1
CDR3 length: 14
J gene: TRBJ2-3
D gene: TRBD1
clone size: -
CDR3 protein: CASSDGQGTDTQYF
CDR3 DNA: TGCGCCAGCAGCGACGGACAGGGCACAGATACGCAGTATTTT

V gene: TRBV19
CDR3 length: 14
J gene: TRBJ1-1
D gene: -
clone size: -
CDR3 protein: CASSITTGNTEAFF
CDR3 DNA: TGTGCCAGTAGTATCACGACAGGAAACACTGAAGCTTTCTTT

V gene: TRBV12-3/TRBV12-4
CDR3 length: 11
J gene: TRBJ1-2
D gene: -
clone size: -
CDR3 protein: CASSLYHGYTF
CDR3 DNA: TGTGCCAGCAGTTTATACCATGGCTACACCTTC

V gene: TRBV15
CDR3 length: 16
J gene: TRBJ1-4
D gene: TRBD1
clone size: -
CDR3 protein: CATSRDRDREGEKLFF
CDR3 DNA: TGTGCCACCAGCAGAGACCGGGACAGGGAAGGTGAAAAACTGTTTTTT

V gene: TRBV4-1
CDR3 length: 16
J gene: TRBJ1-5
D gene: -
clone size: -
CDR3 protein: CASSQGRAGKNQPQHF
CDR3 DNA: TGCGCCAGCAGCCAAGGGAGGGCAGGTAAGAATCAGCCCCAGCATTTT

V gene: TRBV7-2
CDR3 length: 14
J gene: TRBJ1-4
D gene: -
clone size: -
CDR3 protein: CASSLARGREKLFF
CDR3 DNA: TGTGCCAGCAGCTTGGCCAGGGGCAGGGAAAAACTGTTTTTT

V gene: TRBV3-1/TRBV3-2
CDR3 length: 20
J gene: TRBJ1-3
D gene: -
clone size: -
CDR3 protein: CASRPPAGILEGDSGNTIYF
CDR3 DNA: TGTGCCAGCAGACCCCCCGCAGGGATCTTAGAAGGGGACTCTGGAAACACCATATATTTT

V gene: TRBV4-2
CDR3 length: 13
J gene: TRBJ1-2
D gene: -
clone size: once
CDR3 protein: CASSQSGIRGYTF
CDR3 DNA: TGTGCCAGCAGCCAGTCAGGGATTCGGGGCTACACCTTC

V gene: TRBV11-3
CDR3 length: 16
J gene: TRBJ2-1
D gene: TRBD2
clone size: once
CDR3 protein: CASSLAGGLSYNEQFF
CDR3 DNA: TGTGCCAGCAGCTTAGCGGGGGGGCTATCCTACAATGAGCAGTTCTTC

V gene: TRBV7-6
CDR3 length: 15
J gene: TRBJ2-2
D gene: TRBD2
clone size: -
CDR3 protein: CASSSAGGVGGELFF
CDR3 DNA: TGTGCCAGCAGCTCAGCGGGGGGCGTTGGTGGGGAGCTGTTTTTT

V gene: TRBV12-3/TRBV12-4
CDR3 length: 13
J gene: TRBJ2-7
D gene: -
clone size: -
CDR3 protein: CASSLHPTGEQYF
CDR3 DNA: TGTGCCAGCAGCCTCCACCCGACAGGCGAGCAGTACTTC

V gene: TRBV7-9
CDR3 length: 12
J gene: TRBJ2-7
D gene: TRBD2
clone size: -
CDR3 protein: CASSFGGAEQYF
CDR3 DNA: TGTGCCAGCAGCTTCGGGGGGGCCGAGCAGTACTTC

V gene: TRBV18
CDR3 length: 16
J gene: TRBJ2-7
D gene: -
clone size: -
CDR3 protein: CASSPDKTGLLNGQYF
CDR3 DNA: TGTGCCAGCTCACCCGATAAAACAGGACTCCTGAACGGGCAGTACTTC

V gene: TRBV5-1
CDR3 length: 13
J gene: TRBJ1-1
D gene: -
clone size: -
CDR3 protein: CASRGNEDTEAFF
CDR3 DNA: TGCGCCAGCAGGGGAAACGAAGACACTGAAGCTTTCTTT

V gene: TRBV27
CDR3 length: 16
J gene: TRBJ2-3
D gene: -
clone size: -
CDR3 protein: CASGGSQLGGSDTQYF
CDR3 DNA: TGTGCCAGCGGGGGATCCCAGTTGGGTGGATCAGATACGCAGTATTTT

V gene: TRBV7-2
CDR3 length: 17
J gene: TRBJ1-3
D gene: -
clone size: -
CDR3 protein: CASSLVGTTGSGNTIYF
CDR3 DNA: TGTGCCAGCAGCTTAGTAGGAACTACAGGCTCTGGAAACACCATATATTTT

V gene: TRBV29-1
CDR3 length: 15
J gene: TRBJ2-1
D gene: -
clone size: -
CDR3 protein: CSVFYQGPTGNEQFF
CDR3 DNA: TGCAGCGTTTTCTATCAGGGGCCAACGGGGAATGAGCAGTTCTTC

V gene: TRBV19
CDR3 length: 12
J gene: TRBJ1-1
D gene: -
clone size: -
CDR3 protein: CASNRPNTEAFF
CDR3 DNA: TGTGCCAGTAACAGACCGAACACTGAAGCTTTCTTT

V gene: TRBV20-1
CDR3 length: 15
J gene: TRBJ2-5
D gene: TRBD2
clone size: -
CDR3 protein: CSASGGGYPQETQYF
CDR3 DNA: TGCAGTGCTAGTGGGGGGGGGTACCCCCAAGAGACCCAGTACTTC

V gene: TRBV19
CDR3 length: 15
J gene: TRBJ2-7
D gene: -
clone size: -
CDR3 protein: CASSMGFPLSGEQYF
CDR3 DNA: TGTGCCAGTAGTATGGGATTCCCGCTTTCGGGAGAGCAGTACTTC

V gene: TRBV18
CDR3 length: 13
J gene: TRBJ1-5
D gene: TRBD1
clone size: -
CDR3 protein: CASSQGAHQPQHF
CDR3 DNA: TGTGCCAGCTCACAGGGGGCGCATCAGCCCCAGCATTTT

V gene: TRBV23-1
CDR3 length: 17
J gene: TRBJ1-6
D gene: TRBD1
clone size: -
CDR3 protein: CASSDQGRGVYNSPLHF
CDR3 DNA: TGCGCCAGCAGTGACCAGGGCAGGGGGGTTTATAATTCACCCCTCCACTTT

V gene: TRBV19
CDR3 length: 14
J gene: TRBJ2-7
D gene: -
clone size: -
CDR3 protein: CASSIEAGVYEQYF
CDR3 DNA: TGTGCCAGTAGTATCGAGGCAGGGGTCTACGAGCAGTACTTC

V gene: TRBV4-1
CDR3 length: 15
J gene: TRBJ1-2
D gene: -
clone size: -
CDR3 protein: CASSQDMKVYYGYTF
CDR3 DNA: TGCGCCAGCAGCCAAGATATGAAGGTTTACTATGGCTACACCTTC

V gene: TRBV13
CDR3 length: 12
J gene: TRBJ1-1
D gene: -
clone size: -
CDR3 protein: CASSMGETEAFF
CDR3 DNA: TGTGCCAGCAGCATGGGGGAGACTGAAGCTTTCTTT

V gene: TRBV6-5
CDR3 length: 15
J gene: TRBJ1-2
D gene: TRBD1
clone size: -
CDR3 protein: CASRVRTGPLYGYTF
CDR3 DNA: TGTGCCAGCAGGGTCAGGACAGGACCCCTCTATGGCTACACCTTC

V gene: TRBV6-5
CDR3 length: 14
J gene: TRBJ1-2
D gene: -
clone size: -
CDR3 protein: CASSFSGHERGYTF
CDR3 DNA: TGTGCCAGCAGTTTCTCGGGTCACGAAAGGGGTTACACCTTC

V gene: TRBV6-2/TRBV6-3
CDR3 length: 15
J gene: TRBJ1-6
D gene: TRBD1
clone size: -
CDR3 protein: CASSYPRQGGAPLHF
CDR3 DNA: TGTGCCAGCAGTTACCCCAGACAGGGCGGAGCACCCCTCCACTTT

V gene: TRBV28
CDR3 length: 14
J gene: TRBJ1-2
D gene: TRBD1
clone size: -
CDR3 protein: CASSPPGQANGYTF
CDR3 DNA: TGTGCCAGCAGTCCCCCGGGACAGGCCAATGGCTACACCTTC